The rows below give T cell receptor beta chains drawn from one sample of a study of T-cell memory formation after mild COVID-19. TCRdb recomputed calls from the 5' RACE reads with MiXCR, one row per CDR3 protein. The table lists 6,500 to 9,000 distinct CDR3 sequences, roughly a third of them singletons. Sequenced: PBMCs or a T cell subset sorted from them (not recorded which). These receptors came from an adult woman who had mild COVID-19 (a few samples of this study predate the infection). Cell type and time point are not known. Each CDR3 is given with its conserved first and last residue. D genes are given only for firm matches. The size field is filled for only some rows; it gives once, few, many or a size class.

TRBJ2-3 many TRBV4-2 TRBD2 CASSQELAADTQYF TGTGCCAGCAGCCAGGAACTAGCGGCAGATACGCAGTATTTT
TRBJ1-1 many TRBV28 . CASSQYRVNTEAFF TGTGCCAGCAGTCAATACAGGGTGAACACTGAAGCTTTCTTT
TRBJ2-1 medium-sized TRBV4-2 . CASSQELALEIYNEQFF TGTGCCAGCAGCCAAGAGCTGGCCCTGGAAATCTACAATGAGCAGTTCTTC
TRBJ2-3 . TRBV4-2 TRBD1 CASSMTGDTQYF TGTGCCAGCAGCATGACAGGGGATACGCAGTATTTT
TRBJ1-4 many TRBV6-2/TRBV6-3 TRBD1 CASSLGQGVEKLFF TGTGCCAGCAGCTTAGGACAGGGGGTTGAAAAACTGTTTTTT
TRBJ1-2 many TRBV5-1 TRBD1 CASSRGQANYGYTF TGCGCCAGCAGCAGAGGACAGGCAAACTATGGCTACACCTTC
TRBJ2-3 medium-sized TRBV7-9 TRBD1 CASSPGQITDTQYF TGTGCCAGCAGCCCGGGACAGATCACAGATACGCAGTATTTT
TRBJ2-3 . TRBV7-2 . CASSFFTDTQYF TGTGCCAGCAGCTTCTTCACAGATACGCAGTATTTT
TRBJ2-7 many TRBV9 . CASSVGRINPDYEQYF TGTGCCAGCAGCGTTGGGCGGATTAACCCGGACTACGAGCAGTACTTC
TRBJ2-5 . TRBV11-3 TRBD1 CASSLGDRVVETQYF TGTGCCAGCAGCTTAGGGGACAGAGTGGTCGAGACCCAGTACTTC
TRBJ2-3 many TRBV12-3/TRBV12-4 TRBD2 CASSFLAGVTDTQYF TGTGCCAGCAGTTTCTTAGCGGGAGTCACAGATACGCAGTATTTT
TRBJ1-1 many TRBV11-2 . CASSPDSTEAFF TGTGCCAGCAGCCCGGACAGCACTGAAGCTTTCTTT
TRBJ1-6 . TRBV5-1 . CASSFGPNSPLHF TGCGCCAGCAGCTTTGGGCCTAATTCACCCCTCCACTTT
TRBJ2-5 . TRBV21-1 . CASSTPGTGNSETKYF TGTGCCAGCAGCACCCCCGGGACAGGGAACTCTGAGACCAAGTACTTC
TRBJ1-2 many TRBV24-1 TRBD1 CATSDADRADYGYTF TGTGCCACCAGTGACGCGGACAGGGCAGACTATGGCTACACCTTC
TRBJ2-3 . TRBV20-1 TRBD2 CSAKPGGGTDTQYF TGCAGTGCGAAGCCGGGAGGGGGCACAGATACGCAGTATTTT
TRBJ1-5 medium-sized TRBV7-8 . CASTGAGNQPQHF TGTGCCAGCACTGGGGCGGGCAATCAGCCCCAGCATTTT
TRBJ2-1 . TRBV7-2 TRBD1 CASRLTGTGGREQFF TGTGCCAGCAGATTGACCGGGACAGGGGGTCGGGAGCAGTTCTTC
TRBJ1-2 . TRBV2 TRBD1 CASSAGQGNYGYTF TGTGCCAGCAGTGCGGGACAGGGAAACTATGGCTACACCTTC
TRBJ1-5 many TRBV20-1 TRBD1 CSATDITGEGFQPQHF TGCAGTGCTACCGATATCACAGGGGAAGGGTTCCAGCCCCAGCATTTT
TRBJ2-7 many TRBV20-1 . CSATDVYEQYF TGCAGTGCTACGGACGTCTACGAGCAGTACTTC
TRBJ2-1 medium-sized TRBV7-9 . CASSPGLARNEQFF TGTGCCAGCAGCCCGGGACTGGCTAGGAATGAGCAGTTCTTC
TRBJ2-3 medium-sized TRBV6-6 . CASSPTDWDPTDTQYF TGTGCCAGCAGTCCAACTGATTGGGACCCCACAGATACGCAGTATTTT
TRBJ2-3 . TRBV7-9 TRBD2 CASSFGLAGAAKSSTDTQYF TGTGCCAGCAGTTTCGGACTAGCGGGAGCGGCCAAATCTAGCACAGATACGCAGTATTTT
TRBJ2-1 many TRBV20-1 . CSAQDWRGTYNEQFF TGCAGTGCGCAAGACTGGAGAGGAACCTACAATGAGCAGTTCTTC
TRBJ2-7 . TRBV4-3 TRBD2 CASSQGPLAGSYEQYF TGCGCCAGCAGCCAAGGCCCCCTAGCGGGGTCCTACGAGCAGTACTTC
TRBJ2-7 many TRBV5-8 . CASSHGAASYEQYF TGTGCCAGCAGCCATGGTGCGGCATCCTACGAGCAGTACTTC
TRBJ1-2 many TRBV7-9 TRBD1 CASSSGQGNSGYTF TGTGCCAGCAGTTCAGGACAGGGGAATTCTGGCTACACCTTC
TRBJ2-2 medium-sized TRBV24-1 TRBD1 CATSSDRGAGELFF TGTGCCACCAGTTCAGACAGGGGAGCCGGGGAGCTGTTTTTT
TRBJ2-1 many TRBV6-1 . CASSGWYNEQFF TGTGCCAGCAGTGGATGGTACAATGAGCAGTTCTTC
TRBJ2-1 medium-sized TRBV7-3 TRBD1 CASSSRLTGTGAYNEQFF TGTGCCAGCAGCTCCCGCCTTACCGGGACAGGGGCCTACAATGAGCAGTTCTTC
TRBJ2-4 many TRBV10-3 . CAISESEGQQYF TGTGCCATCAGTGAGTCCGAGGGCCAGCAGTACTTC
TRBJ2-5 medium-sized TRBV29-1 . CSVVIVGTQYF TGCAGCGTTGTGATAGTGGGGACCCAGTACTTC
TRBJ1-2 . TRBV12-3/TRBV12-4 . CASDGGYTF TGTGCCAGCGACGGTGGCTACACCTTC
TRBJ2-7 many TRBV2 . CASSVRSPVTLEQNYEQYF TGTGCCAGCAGTGTCAGGTCCCCCGTCACACTCGAGCAAAATTACGAGCAGTACTTC
TRBJ2-3 many TRBV25-1 TRBD2 CASSPGLAGELDTQYF TGTGCCAGCAGCCCGGGACTAGCGGGGGAATTAGATACGCAGTATTTT
TRBJ2-2 many TRBV29-1 . CSVFRRQTGELFF TGCAGCGTTTTTCGGCGGCAAACCGGGGAGCTGTTTTTT
TRBJ2-7 many TRBV28 . CASSRYYEQYF TGTGCCAGCAGTCGGTACTACGAGCAGTACTTC
TRBJ1-2 . TRBV20-1 . CSARGGPSNYGYTF TGCAGTGCTAGGGGGGGCCCTTCTAACTATGGCTACACCTTC
TRBJ2-1 . TRBV11-2 TRBD1 CASSSWDSPNEQFF TGTGCCAGCAGCTCATGGGACAGCCCCAATGAGCAGTTCTTC
TRBJ2-1 medium-sized TRBV5-1 . CASSPASPLDEQFF TGCGCCAGCAGCCCCGCCAGCCCGTTGGATGAGCAGTTCTTC
TRBJ2-1 many TRBV12-3/TRBV12-4 . CASSLGGNEQFF TGTGCCAGCAGCCTAGGAGGGAATGAGCAGTTCTTC
TRBJ2-7 . TRBV11-2 TRBD2 CASSLVTGTRRSYEQYF TGTGCCAGCAGCTTAGTGACCGGGACTAGACGGTCCTACGAGCAGTACTTC
TRBJ1-2 many TRBV7-9 TRBD1 CASPSGTDTYGYTF TGTGCCAGCCCCTCAGGGACAGATACCTATGGCTACACCTTC
TRBJ1-4 many TRBV30 TRBD1 CAWRKGKIPGQGNEKLFF TGTGCCTGGAGGAAGGGCAAGATCCCGGGACAGGGGAATGAAAAACTGTTTTTT
TRBJ2-7 . TRBV4-1 . CASSQGQGSYEQYF TGCGCCAGCAGCCAAGGTCAGGGGTCCTACGAGCAGTACTTC
TRBJ1-5 . TRBV6-6 TRBD1 CASSKPGQGIQPQHF TGTGCCAGCAGTAAACCGGGACAGGGGATTCAGCCCCAGCATTTT
TRBJ1-4 many TRBV19 . CASSMNSGGEKLFF TGTGCCAGTAGTATGAATTCAGGCGGTGAAAAACTGTTTTTT
TRBJ2-3 once TRBV6-4 TRBD2 CASSSRSGRTDTQYF TGTGCCAGCAGCTCACGTAGCGGGAGAACAGATACGCAGTATTTT
TRBJ1-5 many TRBV27 TRBD1 CASRKGQVYQPQHF TGTGCCAGCAGAAAGGGACAGGTCTATCAGCCCCAGCATTTT
TRBJ2-2 many TRBV20-1 TRBD2 CSARRPGLAGVYGELFF TGCAGTGCTAGACGCCCTGGACTAGCGGGAGTTTACGGGGAGCTGTTTTTT
TRBJ2-5 many TRBV11-3 TRBD1 CASSVRTGGEETQYF TGTGCCAGCAGCGTTCGGACAGGGGGGGAAGAGACCCAGTACTTC
TRBJ1-1 many TRBV20-1 . CSARVERANTEAFF TGCAGTGCTAGAGTGGAGAGGGCCAACACTGAAGCTTTCTTT
TRBJ2-2 many TRBV19 TRBD2 CATSTGTSGSGTGELFF TGTGCTACTAGCACAGGGACTAGCGGGAGCGGGACCGGGGAGCTGTTTTTT
TRBJ2-1 many TRBV20-1 TRBD2 CSASLLAEFF TGCAGTGCTAGTTTACTAGCGGAGTTCTTC
TRBJ2-1 many TRBV6-6 TRBD1 CASSYDRGLYNEQFF TGTGCCAGCAGTTACGACAGGGGGTTATACAATGAGCAGTTCTTC
TRBJ2-3 . TRBV24-1 TRBD2 CATSDLWSSGRGTDTQYF TGTGCCACCAGTGATTTATGGAGTAGCGGGAGAGGCACAGATACGCAGTATTTT
TRBJ1-4 . TRBV7-9 . CASSPRGEKLFF TGTGCCAGCAGCCCCAGGGGAGAAAAACTGTTTTTT
TRBJ1-2 many TRBV6-2/TRBV6-3 . CASSEIVDPPPLSGYTF TGTGCCAGCAGTGAAATCGTGGACCCTCCGCCCCTATCCGGCTACACCTTC
TRBJ2-1 . TRBV6-5 . CASMGNNNEQFF TGTGCCAGCATGGGGAACAACAATGAGCAGTTCTTC